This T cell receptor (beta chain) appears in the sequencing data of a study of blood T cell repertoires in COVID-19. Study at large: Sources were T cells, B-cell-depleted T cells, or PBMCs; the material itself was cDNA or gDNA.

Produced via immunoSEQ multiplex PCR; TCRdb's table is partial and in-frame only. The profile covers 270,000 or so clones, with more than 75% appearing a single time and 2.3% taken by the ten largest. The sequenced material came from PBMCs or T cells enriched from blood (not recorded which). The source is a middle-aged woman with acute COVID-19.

The CDR3 DNA reads as TGTGCCAGCAGCCTACAGGGGTACGAGCAGTACTTC. It yields the protein CASSLQGYEQYF. The rearrangement links TRBV5-6 to TRBJ2-7, with 7 positions matching TRBD1. In germline, CDR1 is SGHDT, CDR2 YYEEEE. Trimming cost V 4 bases and J 4 bases; bases outside gene matches: 2. CDR3 length: 12 residues.